One and the same sample provided the 28 T cell receptor beta chains below, sequenced in a study of blood T cells in healthy people across ages. Through a sample-barcoded 5' primer and a J-beta primer mix, a second PCR was run for roughly 7 to 11 cycles. MiXCR, run by TCRdb on the 5' RACE reads, gives a single entry per CDR3 protein. The sample includes 1.5 million to 2 million distinct CDR3 sequences, 49% of them seen just once. Sequenced sample: blood. The receptors stem from a woman between 40 and 55 years old in good health.

The chain is built from TRBV7-2 and TRBJ2-1; 7 positions agree with TRBD2. The V segment lost 1 base and the J segment 8 bases; nucleotides outside the gene matches: 14. CDR3 length: 17 amino acids. The germline CDR1 and CDR2 sequences are SGHTA and FQGNSA. CDR3 region: CASSLVGGDSLVHEQFF. In DNA, the CDR3 is TGTGCCAGCAGCTTAGTGGGGGGGGACTCTTTGGTCCATGAGCAGTTCTTC.

V and J are TRBV6-6 and TRBJ1-4, with D possibly matching TRBD1 (5 bases). CDR3 length equals 13 residues. Trimming shortened V by 5 bases and J by 8 bases, and 12 bases separated the two germline ends. The V gene's germline CDR1 is MNHNY and CDR2 SVGAGI (reference sequence). The CDR3 bases are TGTGCCAGCAGTAGGGGAGTGAAGGAAAAACTGTTTTTT. Amino acids: CASSRGVKEKLFF.

About this clonotype: The junction does not match germline at one end; this may be a read error. CDR3 sequence: CAGSRGTGRTQHF. The CDR3 nucleotides read TGTGCCGGCAGTAGGGGGACAGGGAGGACCCAGCATTTT. The V gene is TRBV6-2 or TRBV6-3, the J gene TRBJ1-5, with 9 nucleotides matching TRBD1. CDR1 and CDR2 (germline): MNHEY, SVGEGT. The CDR3 contains 13 residues.

The gene calls are TRBV6-5 and TRBJ2-5; D is perhaps TRBD1 or TRBD2 (5 bases each). Trimming shortened V by 5 bases and J by 2 bases, and 12 bases separated the two germline ends. Germline V gene lookup returns CDR1 MNHEY and CDR2 SVGAGI. This CDR3 has 14 amino acids. The chain's CDR3 is CASSTGRIQETQYF. The CDR3 DNA reads as TGTGCCAGCAGTACGGGACGGATACAAGAGACCCAGTACTTC.

This chain joins TRBV4-3 and TRBJ1-1; D is possibly TRBD1 (5 bases). Per the germline V gene, CDR1 is LGHNA and CDR2 is YSLEER. The CDR3 consists of 17 residues. V dropped 0 bases and J dropped 0 bases, with 14 bases sitting between them. CDR3: CASSQEPAGRMNTEAFF. DNA for the CDR3: TGCGCCAGCAGCCAAGAGCCCGCGGGGCGCATGAACACTGAAGCTTTCTTT.

This clonotype was found a few times. The CDR3 nucleotides are TGTGCCATCAGGGAACCGGGACAGGGGAGGCGAGAGACCCAGTACTTC. This gives the protein CAIREPGQGRRETQYF. The chain combines TRBV10-3 with TRBJ2-5; 10 bases are shared with TRBD1. Germline V gene lookup returns CDR1 ENHRY and CDR2 SYGVKD. The V segment lost 6 bases and the J segment 4 bases; nucleotides outside the gene matches: 11. The CDR3 length is 16 residues.

The chain recombines TRBV6-1 with TRBJ1-6, with 7 nucleotides matching TRBD1. The CDR3 is 15 amino acids. The V and J ends lost 2 bases and 10 bases, in that order; junction bases with no gene match: 8. Germline CDR1 and CDR2: MNHNS and SASEGT. CDR3 loop: CASSERQGGMSPLHF. The DNA of the CDR3 is TGTGCCAGCAGTGAAAGGCAGGGGGGGATGTCACCCCTCCACTTT.

There are a few counts of this clonotype. This chain links TRBV4-2 with TRBJ2-1; 8 nucleotides align to TRBD1. The CDR3 loop spans 14 amino acids. CDR1 LGHNA and CDR2 YNFKEQ come from the germline V gene. With 1 base clipped from V and 9 bases from J, the junction kept 5 bases outside the gene matches. The CDR3 protein is CASSQGTGSSEQFF. The CDR3 nucleotides read TGTGCCAGCAGCCAAGGGACAGGGTCGAGTGAGCAGTTCTTC.

This clonotype occurred a few times. The genes are TRBV4-2 and TRBJ2-1, with TRBD2 identical over 9 bases. Germline values: CDR1 LGHNA, CDR2 YNFKEQ. Losses at the gene ends were 5 bases for V and 6 bases for J; bases not matched to a gene: 8. This CDR3 has 15 amino acids. CDR3 coding DNA: TGTGCCAGCAGCGCTCGACTAGCGGTAATCAATGAGCAGTTCTTC. Translated: CASSARLAVINEQFF.

This clonotype appeared a single time. The gene calls are TRBV4-1 and TRBJ2-3; 14 nucleotides align to TRBD2. This CDR3 is built from 19 residues. The V gene's germline CDR1 is MGHRA and CDR2 YSYEKL. V gave up 2 bases and J gave up 2 bases; unmatched junction bases: 9. The CDR3 loop is CASSQHGTSGGGATDTQYF. In nucleotides, the CDR3 is TGCGCCAGCAGCCAACACGGGACTAGCGGGGGAGGGGCCACAGATACGCAGTATTTT.

This clonotype was seen more than once but under ten times. The V and J genes are TRBV29-1 and TRBJ1-5; D remains ambiguous. In germline, CDR1 is SQVTM, CDR2 ANQGSEA. With 4 bases removed from V and 7 bases from J, the gap between germline ends came to 14 bases. The CDR3 totals 13 residues. CDR3 region: CSVVDGWNQPQHF. CDR3 DNA: TGCAGCGTTGTGGACGGGTGGAACCAGCCCCAGCATTTT.

The rearrangement joins TRBV7-9 to TRBJ2-3, with D tentatively TRBD2 (5 bases). The ends were cut back, 1 base at V and 1 base at J, with 24 bases in the middle. The CDR3 consists of 20 residues. Germline CDR1 is SEHNR and CDR2 is FQNEAQ (reference sequence). The chain's CDR3 is CASSLGVSAGSPQGTDTQYF. For the CDR3, the DNA is TGTGCCAGCAGCTTAGGGGTTAGCGCTGGATCCCCTCAGGGCACAGATACGCAGTATTTT.

In its sample, this clonotype was seen a few times. This rearrangement joins TRBV4-3 to TRBJ1-2; no firm D call. Trimming left V 0 bases short and J 3 bases short, with 17 bases between. The CDR3 consists of 17 residues. The germline gives CDR1 LGHNA, CDR2 YSLEER. CDR3 region: CASSQDRATGQYYGYTF. The CDR3 region has the DNA TGCGCCAGCAGCCAAGATAGAGCCACCGGGCAGTACTATGGCTACACCTTC.

This clonotype appeared a few times. This rearrangement joins TRBV6-2 or TRBV6-3 to TRBJ2-3; possibly TRBD2 for D (6 bases). Trimming removed 6 bases at V and 2 bases at J, with 15 bases between. The CDR3 is 15 amino acids. Germline V gene sequence: CDR1 MNHEY, CDR2 SVGEGT. The CDR3 here is CASSLLGGTTDTQYF. Written as DNA, the CDR3 is TGTGCCAGCAGCCTCCTCGGCGGGACCACAGATACGCAGTATTTT.

This clonotype has a single count. The gene calls are TRBV7-2 and TRBJ2-1, with D possibly TRBD1 on 5 matching bases. Trimming left V 3 bases short and J 4 bases short, with 13 bases between. The CDR3 runs to 15 residues. Looked up from germline, CDR1 is SGHTA and CDR2 is FQGNSA. In DNA form, the CDR3 reads TGTGCCAGCAGCTTCGACAGTCAAAGTTACAATGAGCAGTTCTTC. Its protein product is CASSFDSQSYNEQFF.

This sequence joins TRBV15 and TRBJ2-3; a possible D gene is TRBD2 (7 bases). CDR1 and CDR2 from the germline V gene are LNHNV and YYDKDF (reference sequence). Trimming took 1 base from V and 2 from J, leaving 10 bases between them. This CDR3 spans 15 amino acids. CDR3 residues: CATSRVGGATDTQYF. DNA of the CDR3: TGTGCCACCAGCAGAGTTGGGGGGGCCACAGATACGCAGTATTTT.

The chain combines TRBV6-1 with TRBJ2-3, with D hard to call. This CDR3 has 14 amino acids. Trimming removed 6 bases at V and 0 bases at J, with 10 bases between. Per germline, CDR1 MNHNS and CDR2 SASEGT. The CDR3 DNA is TGTGCCAGCAGCGTAACCCGAAGCACAGATACGCAGTATTTT. This encodes CASSVTRSTDTQYF.

This clonotype turned up a few times. The gene calls are TRBV2 and TRBJ2-1; D might be TRBD1 (5 bases). Trimming took 3 bases from V and 1 from J, leaving 10 bases between them. CDR1 SNHLY and CDR2 FYNNEI come from the germline V gene. The CDR3 is 15 amino acids. CDR3 sequence: CASSDSQGSYNEQFF. DNA for the CDR3: TGTGCCAGCAGTGACAGTCAGGGTTCCTACAATGAGCAGTTCTTC.

Details on this clonotype: At one end, the junction sequence differs from germline, possibly due to a read error. The chain links TRBV6-2 or TRBV6-3 to TRBJ1-2, with D maybe TRBD1 (5 bases). CDR3 length: 13 amino acids. The germline gives CDR1 MNHEY, CDR2 SVGEGT. The CDR3 nucleotides read TGTGCCACCAGTAGGACATCTTCGTACGGCTACACCTTC. Amino acids: CATSRTSSYGYTF.

In DNA, the CDR3 is TGTGCCAGCAGCTCTTCCTCGGGCACTGAAGCTTTCTTT. Translation: CASSSSSGTEAFF. The chain links TRBV11-3 to TRBJ1-1; D is ambiguous. Deletions cut 4 bases from V and 4 bases from J, with 10 bases between. The germline V gene has CDR1 SGHNT and CDR2 YENEEA. This CDR3 contains 13 residues.

The rearrangement joins TRBV20-1 to TRBJ1-2, with 8 nucleotides matching TRBD1. CDR3 length equals 14 residues. Per germline, CDR1 DFQATT and CDR2 SNEGSKA (reference sequence). Trimming removed 3 bases from V and 4 bases from J; junction bases left unmatched: 7. DNA for the CDR3: TGCAGTGCTAGGGGAGCAGGGGGCAGCTATGGCTACACCTTC. Translation gives CSARGAGGSYGYTF.

The chain links TRBV13 to TRBJ1-4; D is ambiguous. Germline CDR1 reads PRHDT; CDR2 reads FYEKMQ (reference sequence). The CDR3 extends over 15 amino acids. V gave up 5 bases and J gave up 6 bases, with 16 bases separating them. The CDR3 region has the DNA TGTGCCAGCAGCCCCTGGGGAGGGCTCGATGAAAAACTGTTTTTT. Its protein product is CASSPWGGLDEKLFF.

This clonotype was recorded a few times. The rearrangement uses TRBV20-1 and TRBJ2-5, with 12 bases fitting TRBD2. In germline, CDR1 is DFQATT, CDR2 SNEGSKA (reference sequence). The CDR3 covers 16 residues. V shed 5 bases, J shed 2 bases, and the junction held 9 bases outside the gene matches. CDR3 amino acids: CSADRLAGGRQETQYF. The CDR3 nucleotides read TGCAGTGCTGACCGGCTAGCGGGGGGGCGTCAAGAGACCCAGTACTTC.

This chain connects TRBV4-3 to TRBJ1-1; no clear D gene. The CDR3 runs to 17 residues. The V gene's germline CDR1 is LGHNA and CDR2 YSLEER. Trimming removed 0 bases from V and 0 bases from J, with 14 bases in between. CDR3 protein: CASSQDMAVSMNTEAFF. The DNA of the CDR3 is TGCGCCAGCAGCCAAGATATGGCAGTCTCTATGAACACTGAAGCTTTCTTT.

In its sample, this clonotype was seen a few times. This rearrangement joins TRBV2 to TRBJ1-5; D unclear. V lost 4 bases to trimming and J lost 0 bases, with 4 bases between them. The CDR3 is 13 residues long. Germline CDR1 SNHLY, CDR2 FYNNEI. The CDR3 coding sequence is TGTGCCAGCAGTGTGCGTAGCAATCAGCCCCAGCATTTT. As protein: CASSVRSNQPQHF.

This clonotype was counted only a few times. This chain uses TRBV7-2 with TRBJ2-3, with 7 bases that match TRBD1. The CDR3 covers 14 residues. The germline gives CDR1 SGHTA, CDR2 FQGNSA. Trimming took 3 bases from V and 3 from J; bases not matched to a gene: 3. The CDR3 loop is CASSFTGETDTQYF. CDR3 in DNA: TGTGCCAGCAGCTTCACAGGGGAGACAGATACGCAGTATTTT. The complete variable domain, with remaining parts taken from reference TRBV7-2 and TRBJ2-3, reads GAGVSQSPSNKVTEKGKDVELRCDPISGHTALYWYRQSLGQGLEFLIYFQGNSAPDKSGLPSDRFSAERTGGSVSTLTIQRTQQEDSAVYLCASSFTGETDTQYFGPGTRLTVL.

This clonotype has at least ten counts. This chain uses TRBV7-2 with TRBJ1-2; D may be TRBD1 (5 bases). CDR1 and CDR2 from the germline V gene are SGHTA and FQGNSA. This CDR3 has 13 residues. Trimming left V 0 bases short and J 8 bases short, with 10 bases between. The CDR3 spells CASSLATGDGYTF. The CDR3 nucleotides read TGTGCCAGCAGCTTAGCGACGGGGGACGGCTACACCTTC. The full variable domain, in which reference TRBV7-2 and TRBJ1-2 provide the parts outside the CDR3, is GAGVSQSPSNKVTEKGKDVELRCDPISGHTALYWYRQSLGQGLEFLIYFQGNSAPDKSGLPSDRFSAERTGGSVSTLTIQRTQQEDSAVYLCASSLATGDGYTFGSGTRLTVV.

The chain couples TRBV2 to TRBJ2-5; TRBD2 aligns across 10 bases. The length of the CDR3 is 17 residues. Unmatched junction bases numbered 12, after V lost 1 base and J lost 7 bases. Germline CDR1 is SNHLY and CDR2 is FYNNEI. The CDR3 is CASSEVRLAGVSGTQYF. CDR3 DNA sequence: TGTGCCAGCAGTGAAGTACGGCTAGCGGGAGTTTCGGGGACCCAGTACTTC. The whole variable domain, filled in from reference TRBV2 and TRBJ2-5, reads EPEVTQTPSHQVTQMGQEVILRCVPISNHLYFYWYRQILGQKVEFLVSFYNNEISEKSEIFDDQFSVERPDGSNFTLKIRSTKLEDSAMYFCASSEVRLAGVSGTQYFGPGTRLLVL.